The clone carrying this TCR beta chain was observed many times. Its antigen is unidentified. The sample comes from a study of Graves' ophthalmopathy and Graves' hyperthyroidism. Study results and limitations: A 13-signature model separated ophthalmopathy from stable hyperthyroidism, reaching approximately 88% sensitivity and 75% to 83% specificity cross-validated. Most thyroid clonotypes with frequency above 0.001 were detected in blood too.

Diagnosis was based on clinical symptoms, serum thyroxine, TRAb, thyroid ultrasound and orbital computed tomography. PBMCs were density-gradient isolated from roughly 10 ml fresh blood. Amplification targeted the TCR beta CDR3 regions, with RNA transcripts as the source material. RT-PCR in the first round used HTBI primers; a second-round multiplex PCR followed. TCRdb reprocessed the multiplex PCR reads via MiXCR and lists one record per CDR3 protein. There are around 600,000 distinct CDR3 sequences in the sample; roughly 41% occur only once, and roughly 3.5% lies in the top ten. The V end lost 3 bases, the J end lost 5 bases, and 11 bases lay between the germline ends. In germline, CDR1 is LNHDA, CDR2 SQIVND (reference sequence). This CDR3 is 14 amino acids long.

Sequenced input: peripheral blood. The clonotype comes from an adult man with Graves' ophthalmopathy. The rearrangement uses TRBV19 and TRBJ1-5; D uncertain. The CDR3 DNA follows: TGTGCCAGTAGTATTGCCAGAGGGTATCAGCCCCAGCATTTT. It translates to CASSIARGYQPQHF. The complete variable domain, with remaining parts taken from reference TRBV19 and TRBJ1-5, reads DGGITQSPKYLFRKEGQNVTLSCEQNLNHDAMYWYRQDPGQGLRLIYYSQIVNDFQKGDIAEGYSVSREKKESFPLTVTSAQKNPTAFYLCASSIARGYQPQHFGDGTRLSIL.